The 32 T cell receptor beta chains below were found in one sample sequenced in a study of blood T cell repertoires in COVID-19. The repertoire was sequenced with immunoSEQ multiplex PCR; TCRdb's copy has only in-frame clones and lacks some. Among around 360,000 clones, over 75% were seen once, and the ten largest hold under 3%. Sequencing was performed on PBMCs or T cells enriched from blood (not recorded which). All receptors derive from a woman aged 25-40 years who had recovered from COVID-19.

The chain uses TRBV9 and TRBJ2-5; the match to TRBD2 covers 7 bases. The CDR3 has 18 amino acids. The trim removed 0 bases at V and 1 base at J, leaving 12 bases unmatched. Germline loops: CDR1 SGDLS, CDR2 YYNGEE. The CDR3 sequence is CASSVVGKRGVLQETQYF. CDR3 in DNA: TGTGCCAGCAGCGTAGTTGGTAAGCGGGGCGTACTCCAAGAGACCCAGTACTTC.

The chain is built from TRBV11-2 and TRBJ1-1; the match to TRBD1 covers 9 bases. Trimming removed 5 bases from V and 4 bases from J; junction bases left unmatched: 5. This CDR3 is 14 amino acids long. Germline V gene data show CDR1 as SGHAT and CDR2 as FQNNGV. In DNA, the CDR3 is TGTGCCAGCAGCCACCCGGACAGGGGCACTGAAGCTTTCTTT. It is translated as CASSHPDRGTEAFF.

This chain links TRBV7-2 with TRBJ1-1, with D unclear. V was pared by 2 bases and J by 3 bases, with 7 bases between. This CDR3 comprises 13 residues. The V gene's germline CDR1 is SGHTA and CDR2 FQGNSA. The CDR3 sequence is CASSLLRDTEAFF. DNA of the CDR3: TGTGCCAGCAGCTTACTCCGGGACACTGAAGCTTTCTTT. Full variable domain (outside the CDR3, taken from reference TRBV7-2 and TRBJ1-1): GAGVSQSPSNKVTEKGKDVELRCDPISGHTALYWYRQSLGQGLEFLIYFQGNSAPDKSGLPSDRFSAERTGGSVSTLTIQRTQQEDSAVYLCASSLLRDTEAFFGQGTRLTVV.

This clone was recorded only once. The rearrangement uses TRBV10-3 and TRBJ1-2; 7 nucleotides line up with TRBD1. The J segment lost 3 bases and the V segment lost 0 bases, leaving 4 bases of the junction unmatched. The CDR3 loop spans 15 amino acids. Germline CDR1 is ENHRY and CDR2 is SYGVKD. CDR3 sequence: CAISESRDSYYGYTF. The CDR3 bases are TGTGCCATCAGTGAGTCCCGGGACAGCTACTATGGCTACACCTTC.

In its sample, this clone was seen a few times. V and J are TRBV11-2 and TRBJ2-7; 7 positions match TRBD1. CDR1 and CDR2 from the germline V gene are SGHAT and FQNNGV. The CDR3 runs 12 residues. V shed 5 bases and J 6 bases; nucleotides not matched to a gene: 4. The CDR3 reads CASSQQGSEQYF. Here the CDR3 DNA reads TGTGCCAGCAGCCAACAGGGGTCCGAGCAGTACTTC. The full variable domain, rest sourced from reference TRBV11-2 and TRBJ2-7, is EAGVAQSPRYKIIEKRQSVAFWCNPISGHATLYWYQQILGQGPKLLIQFQNNGVVDDSQLPKDRFSAERLKGVDSTLKIQPAKLEDSAVYLCASSQQGSEQYFGPGTRLTVT.

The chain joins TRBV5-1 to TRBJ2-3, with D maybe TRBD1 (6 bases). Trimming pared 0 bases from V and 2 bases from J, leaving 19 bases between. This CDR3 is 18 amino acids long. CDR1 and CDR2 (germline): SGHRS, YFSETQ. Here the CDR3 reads CASSLGDPGTPNTDTQYF. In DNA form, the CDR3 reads TGCGCCAGCAGCTTGGGGGATCCCGGGACACCGAACACAGATACGCAGTATTTT. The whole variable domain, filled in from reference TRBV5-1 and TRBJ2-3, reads KAGVTQTPRYLIKTRGQQVTLSCSPISGHRSVSWYQQTPGQGLQFLFEYFSETQRNKGNFPGRFSGRQFSNSRSEMNVSTLELGDSALYLCASSLGDPGTPNTDTQYFGPGTRLTVL.

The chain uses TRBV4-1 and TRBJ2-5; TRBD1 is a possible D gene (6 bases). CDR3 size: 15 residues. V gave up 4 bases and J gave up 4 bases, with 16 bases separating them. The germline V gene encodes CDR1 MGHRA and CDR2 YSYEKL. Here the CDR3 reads CASSPRGTRGETQYF. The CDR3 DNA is TGCGCCAGCAGCCCGAGGGGGACCCGAGGAGAGACCCAGTACTTC.

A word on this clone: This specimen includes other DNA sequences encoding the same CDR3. CDR3: CASSSVWGLLAGGRETQYF. The CDR3 nucleotides are TGCGCCAGCAGCTCCGTGTGGGGTTTGCTAGCGGGGGGGCGGGAGACCCAGTACTTC. The rearrangement joins TRBV5-1 to TRBJ2-5, with 12 bases fitting TRBD2. Germline CDR1 and CDR2: SGHRS and YFSETQ. This CDR3 comprises 19 residues. The V segment lost 3 bases and the J segment 5 bases; nucleotides outside the gene matches: 17.

As DNA, the CDR3 is TGCGCCAGCAGCCAAGAGCCGGGGTACACTGAAGCTTTCTTT. Protein sequence: CASSQEPGYTEAFF. V and J are TRBV4-1 and TRBJ1-1; D unclear. This CDR3 region has 14 residues. Trimming pared 0 bases from V and 3 bases from J, leaving 8 bases between. In germline, CDR1 is MGHRA, CDR2 YSYEKL.

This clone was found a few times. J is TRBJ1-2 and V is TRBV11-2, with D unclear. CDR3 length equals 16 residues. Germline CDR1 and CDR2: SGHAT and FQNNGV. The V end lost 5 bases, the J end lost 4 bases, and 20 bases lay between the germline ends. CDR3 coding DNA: TGTGCCAGCAGCCCCCTTTTGACGGGTGGCGGCTATGGCTACACCTTC. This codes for CASSPLLTGGGYGYTF.

This chain's CDR3 is CASSWRGVDEQFF. CDR3 DNA: TGCGCCAGCAGCTGGCGGGGGGTCGATGAGCAGTTCTTC. The V call is TRBV5-1, the J call TRBJ2-1, with 8 bases identical to TRBD2. The CDR3 covers 13 residues. CDR1 and CDR2 from the germline V gene are SGHRS and YFSETQ. The ends lost 3 bases at V and 8 bases at J; junction bases unmatched: 4.

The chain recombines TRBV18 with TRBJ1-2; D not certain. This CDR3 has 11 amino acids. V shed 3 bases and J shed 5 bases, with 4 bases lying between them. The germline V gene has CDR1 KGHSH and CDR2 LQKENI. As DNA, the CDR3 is TGTGCCAGCTCACCGGCTTATGGCTACACCTTC. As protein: CASSPAYGYTF.

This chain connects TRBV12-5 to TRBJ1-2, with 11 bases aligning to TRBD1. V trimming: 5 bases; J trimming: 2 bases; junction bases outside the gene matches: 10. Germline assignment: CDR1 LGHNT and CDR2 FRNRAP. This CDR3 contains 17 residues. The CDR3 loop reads CASGPALWTGGNYGYTF. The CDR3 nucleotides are TGTGCTAGTGGTCCTGCCCTTTGGACAGGGGGCAACTATGGCTACACCTTC.

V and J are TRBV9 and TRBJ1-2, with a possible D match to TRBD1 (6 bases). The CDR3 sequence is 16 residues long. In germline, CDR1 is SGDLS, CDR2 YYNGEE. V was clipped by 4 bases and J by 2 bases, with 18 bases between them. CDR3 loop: CASSPRGGAGNYGYTF. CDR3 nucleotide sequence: TGTGCCAGCAGCCCAAGGGGGGGGGCCGGCAACTATGGCTACACCTTC. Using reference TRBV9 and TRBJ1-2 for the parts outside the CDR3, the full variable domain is DSGVTQTPKHLITATGQRVTLRCSPRSGDLSVYWYQQSLDQGLQFLIQYYNGEERAKGNILERFSAQQFPDLHSELNLSSLELGDSALYFCASSPRGGAGNYGYTFGSGTRLTVV.

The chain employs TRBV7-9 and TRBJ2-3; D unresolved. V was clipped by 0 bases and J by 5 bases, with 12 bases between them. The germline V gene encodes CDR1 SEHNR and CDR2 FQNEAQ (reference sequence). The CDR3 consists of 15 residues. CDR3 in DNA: TGTGCCAGCAGCTTAGCCACCCCACGCAGAGATACGCAGTATTTT. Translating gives CASSLATPRRDTQYF.

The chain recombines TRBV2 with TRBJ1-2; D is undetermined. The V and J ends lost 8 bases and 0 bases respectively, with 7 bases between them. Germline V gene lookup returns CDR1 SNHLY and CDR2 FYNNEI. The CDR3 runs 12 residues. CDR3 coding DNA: TGTGCCAGCTTGGCACCTAACTATGGCTACACCTTC. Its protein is CASLAPNYGYTF.

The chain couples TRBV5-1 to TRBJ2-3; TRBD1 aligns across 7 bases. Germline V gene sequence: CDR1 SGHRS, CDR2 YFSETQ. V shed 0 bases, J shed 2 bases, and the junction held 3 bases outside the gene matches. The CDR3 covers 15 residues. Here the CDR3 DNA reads TGCGCCAGCAGCTTGGTGACAGGGATCACAGATACGCAGTATTTT. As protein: CASSLVTGITDTQYF.

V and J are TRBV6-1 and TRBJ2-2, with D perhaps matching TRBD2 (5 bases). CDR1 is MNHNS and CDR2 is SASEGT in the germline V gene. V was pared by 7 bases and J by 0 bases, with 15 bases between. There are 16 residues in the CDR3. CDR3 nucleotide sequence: TGTGCCAGCACTGACCCTGGGAGTACGAACACCGGGGAGCTGTTTTTT. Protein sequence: CASTDPGSTNTGELFF.

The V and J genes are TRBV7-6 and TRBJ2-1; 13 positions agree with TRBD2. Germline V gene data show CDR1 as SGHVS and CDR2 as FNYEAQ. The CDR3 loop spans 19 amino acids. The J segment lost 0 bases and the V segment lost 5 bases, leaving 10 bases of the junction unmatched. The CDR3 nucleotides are TGTGCCAGCAGCGCTACTAGCGGGGGGGATCTGAGCTCCTACAATGAGCAGTTCTTC. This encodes CASSATSGGDLSSYNEQFF.

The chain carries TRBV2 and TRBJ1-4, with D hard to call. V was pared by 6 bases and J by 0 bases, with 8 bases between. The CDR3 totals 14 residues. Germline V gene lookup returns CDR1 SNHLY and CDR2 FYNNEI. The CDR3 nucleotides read TGTGCCAGCAGCGGAGAGACAACTAATGAAAAACTGTTTTTT. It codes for CASSGETTNEKLFF.

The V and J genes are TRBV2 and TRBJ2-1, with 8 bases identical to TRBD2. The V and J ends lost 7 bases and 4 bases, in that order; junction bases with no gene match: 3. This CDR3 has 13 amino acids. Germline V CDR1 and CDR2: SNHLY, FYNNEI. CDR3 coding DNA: TGTGCCAGCAAGAGCGGGAGTTACAATGAGCAGTTCTTC. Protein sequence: CASKSGSYNEQFF.

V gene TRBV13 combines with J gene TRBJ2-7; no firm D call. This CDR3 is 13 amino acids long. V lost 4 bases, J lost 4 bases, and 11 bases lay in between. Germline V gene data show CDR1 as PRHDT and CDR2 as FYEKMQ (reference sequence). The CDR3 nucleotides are TGTGCCAGCAGCTCAGGTCCTCGGTACGAGCAGTACTTC. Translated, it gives CASSSGPRYEQYF.

CDR3 DNA sequence: TGCGCCAGCAGTGAGCCGACCAGGGTGTTCTACAATGAGCAGTTCTTC. Translating it yields CASSEPTRVFYNEQFF. V is TRBV10-1 and J is TRBJ2-1; TRBD1 is a possible D gene (5 bases). Trimming pared 2 bases from V and 3 bases from J, leaving 14 bases between. The CDR3 spans 16 residues. Germline V gene data show CDR1 as WNHNN and CDR2 as SYGVQD (reference sequence).

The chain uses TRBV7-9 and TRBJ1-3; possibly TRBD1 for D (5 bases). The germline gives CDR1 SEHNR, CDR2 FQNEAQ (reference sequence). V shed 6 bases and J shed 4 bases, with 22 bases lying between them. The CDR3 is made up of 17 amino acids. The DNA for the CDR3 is TGTGCCAGCAGATTATTTCAGGGAGGAATCCCGGGAAACACCATATATTTT. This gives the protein CASRLFQGGIPGNTIYF.

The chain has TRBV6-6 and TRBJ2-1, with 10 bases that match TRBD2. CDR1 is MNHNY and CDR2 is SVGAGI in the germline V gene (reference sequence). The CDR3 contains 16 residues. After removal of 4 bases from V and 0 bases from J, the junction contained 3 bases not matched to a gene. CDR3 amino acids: CASSLGLADSYNEQFF. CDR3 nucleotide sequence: TGTGCCAGCAGTTTAGGACTAGCGGACTCCTACAATGAGCAGTTCTTC.

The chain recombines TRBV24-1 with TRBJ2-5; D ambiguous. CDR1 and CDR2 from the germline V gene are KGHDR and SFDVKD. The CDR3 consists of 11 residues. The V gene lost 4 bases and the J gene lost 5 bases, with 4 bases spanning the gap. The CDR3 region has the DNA TGTGCCACCAGTGACCTGGAGACCCAGTACTTC. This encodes CATSDLETQYF.

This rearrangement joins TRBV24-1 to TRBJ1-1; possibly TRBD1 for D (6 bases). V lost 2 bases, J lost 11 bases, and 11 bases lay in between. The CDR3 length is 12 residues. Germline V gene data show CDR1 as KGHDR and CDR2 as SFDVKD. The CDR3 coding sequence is TGTGCCACCAGTGATTCGGACAGATCGGCTTTCTTT. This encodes CATSDSDRSAFF.

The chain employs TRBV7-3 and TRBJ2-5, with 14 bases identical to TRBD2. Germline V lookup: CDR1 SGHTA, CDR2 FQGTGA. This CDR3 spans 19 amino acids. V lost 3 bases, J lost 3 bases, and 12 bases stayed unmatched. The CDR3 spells CASSFASGPGLAGEETQYF. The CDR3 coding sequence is TGTGCCAGCAGCTTCGCAAGCGGGCCGGGACTAGCGGGGGAAGAGACCCAGTACTTC.

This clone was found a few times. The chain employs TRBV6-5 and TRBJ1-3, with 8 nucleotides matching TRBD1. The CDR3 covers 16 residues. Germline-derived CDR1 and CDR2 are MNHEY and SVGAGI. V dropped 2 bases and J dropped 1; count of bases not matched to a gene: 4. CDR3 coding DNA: TGTGCCAGCAGTTACGGCTACAGGGGGTCTGGAAACACCATATATTTT. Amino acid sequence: CASSYGYRGSGNTIYF.

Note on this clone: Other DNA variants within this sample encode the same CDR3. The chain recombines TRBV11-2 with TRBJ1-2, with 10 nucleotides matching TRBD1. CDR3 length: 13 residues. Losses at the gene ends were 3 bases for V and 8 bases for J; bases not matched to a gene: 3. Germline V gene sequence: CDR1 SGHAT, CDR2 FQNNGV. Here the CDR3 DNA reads TGTGCCAGCAGCTTGACAGGGGGCGAAGGCTACACCTTC. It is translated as CASSLTGGEGYTF.

The DNA of the CDR3 is TGTGCCAGCAGCCCCCAGGGGGCTGGCTATGAGCAGTTCTTC. The encoded protein is CASSPQGAGYEQFF. The chain uses TRBV11-3 and TRBJ2-1; TRBD1 matches 8 bases. The CDR3 covers 14 residues. V lost 5 bases to trimming and J lost 8 bases; unmatched junction nucleotides: 8. Germline CDR1 SGHNT, CDR2 YENEEA.

The CDR3 is CASRTTGTADTQYF. The CDR3 nucleotides are TGCGCCAGCAGGACGACAGGGACGGCAGATACGCAGTATTTT. The chain joins TRBV10-2 to TRBJ2-3, with 7 bases identical to TRBD1. The ends lost 6 bases at V and 4 bases at J; junction bases unmatched: 7. The CDR3 runs 14 residues. From germline, CDR1 is WSHSY and CDR2 SAAADI.